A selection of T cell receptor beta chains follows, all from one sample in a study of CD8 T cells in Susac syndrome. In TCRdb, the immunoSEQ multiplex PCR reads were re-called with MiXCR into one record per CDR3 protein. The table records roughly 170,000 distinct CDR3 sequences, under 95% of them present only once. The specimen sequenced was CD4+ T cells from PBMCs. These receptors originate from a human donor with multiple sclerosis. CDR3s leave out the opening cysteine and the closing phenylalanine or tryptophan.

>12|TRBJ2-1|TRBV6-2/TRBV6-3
ASSLWEANNEQF
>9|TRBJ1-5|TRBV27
ASGHDQPQH
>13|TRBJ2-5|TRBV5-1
ASSQIFGRGETQY
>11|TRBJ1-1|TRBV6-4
ASSDSPSTEAF
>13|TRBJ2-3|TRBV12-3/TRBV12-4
ASSLTSGRTDTQY
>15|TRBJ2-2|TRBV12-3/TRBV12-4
ASSPGRGQGVGGELF
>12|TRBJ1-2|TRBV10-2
ASSLRVSAEGYT
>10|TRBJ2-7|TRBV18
ASSPQGWEQY
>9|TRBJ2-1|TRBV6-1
ASMGEYEQF
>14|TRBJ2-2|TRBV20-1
SAPGKGLRDTGELF
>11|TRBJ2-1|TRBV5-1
ASGGQSVSEQF
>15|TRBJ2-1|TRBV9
ASSANPEAAGGDEQF
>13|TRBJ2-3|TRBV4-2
ASSQDGGGGGAQY
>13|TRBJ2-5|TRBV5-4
ASSLEGTGTVTQY
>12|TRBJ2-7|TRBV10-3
AISEGQGPYEQY
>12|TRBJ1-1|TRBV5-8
ASSRPGTGFGAF
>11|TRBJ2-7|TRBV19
ASTFATGLEQY
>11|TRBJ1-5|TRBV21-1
ASSKAGDQPQH
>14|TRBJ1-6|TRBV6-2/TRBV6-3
ASSYRTGGENSPLH
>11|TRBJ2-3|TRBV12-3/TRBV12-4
ASSMTSGVSQY
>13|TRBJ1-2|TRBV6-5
ASSPSGGWGYGYT
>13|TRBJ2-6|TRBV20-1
SAPGTQSGANVLT
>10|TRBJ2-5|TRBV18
ASSRERETQY
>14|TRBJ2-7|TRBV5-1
ASRPGLARERYEQY
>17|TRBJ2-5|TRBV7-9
ASSLLLGGSGPNQETQY
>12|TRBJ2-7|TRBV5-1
ASSVGTGSYEQY
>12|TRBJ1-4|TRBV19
ASRETASHEKLF
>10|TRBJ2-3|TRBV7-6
ASSLKPDTQY
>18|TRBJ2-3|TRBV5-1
ASSLWDRPGLAHGTDTQY
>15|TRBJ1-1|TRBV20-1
SASARSGIRLNTEAF
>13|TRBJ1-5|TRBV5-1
ASSLEGLRNQPQH
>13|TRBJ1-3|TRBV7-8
ASSLVGSTGNTIY
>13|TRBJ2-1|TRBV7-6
ASTLGGGRAAEQF
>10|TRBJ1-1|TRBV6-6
ASSPPGTEAF
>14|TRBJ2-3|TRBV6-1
ASSELQGFPTDTQY
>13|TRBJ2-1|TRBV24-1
ATSSLGQGNNEQF
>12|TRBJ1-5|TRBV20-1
SARMGVAGQPQH
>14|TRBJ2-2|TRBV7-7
ASSLAAGIGTGELF
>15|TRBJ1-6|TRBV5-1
ASSLAGQGKRNSPLH
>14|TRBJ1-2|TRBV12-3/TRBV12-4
ATTRAGTMSNYGYT
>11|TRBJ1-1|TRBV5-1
ASSFATNTEAF
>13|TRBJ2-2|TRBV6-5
ASRPPGRNTGELF
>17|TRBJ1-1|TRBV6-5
ASSYSVGGGAGDNTEAF
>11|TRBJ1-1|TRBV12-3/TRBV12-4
ASSSQTGGQAF
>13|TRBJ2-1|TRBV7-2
ASSLAGGNYNEQF
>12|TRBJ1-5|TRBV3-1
ASSLLGTNQPQH
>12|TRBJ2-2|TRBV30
ATTRIRDTGELF
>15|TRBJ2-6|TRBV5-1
ASSLTGDPSGANVLT
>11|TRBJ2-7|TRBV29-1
SVEDTVNYEQY
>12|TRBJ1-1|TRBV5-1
ASSGGSANTEAF
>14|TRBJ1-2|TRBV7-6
ASSTGSFGATYGYT
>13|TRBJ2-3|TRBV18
ASSPPGQNTDTQY
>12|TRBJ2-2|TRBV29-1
SVGWPSNTGELF
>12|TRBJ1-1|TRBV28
ASSLGGVNTEAF
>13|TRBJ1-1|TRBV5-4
ASSPSVVLGTEAF
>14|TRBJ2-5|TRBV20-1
SARVVGVTDLETQY
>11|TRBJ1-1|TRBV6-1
ASSFGGFTEAF
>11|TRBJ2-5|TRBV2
ASSEEGVETQY
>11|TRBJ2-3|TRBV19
ASRGVSTDTQY